This T cell receptor (beta chain) was sequenced in a study of blood T cells in healthy people across ages. A second PCR, run for 7 to 11 cycles, used a sample-barcoded 5' primer plus a J-beta primer mix. TCRdb itself ran the 5' RACE reads through MiXCR, one entry per CDR3 protein. The data hold some 920,000 distinct CDR3 sequences, with roughly 47% observed a single time. Sequenced sample: blood. The origin of this receptor is a woman in her sixties or seventies in good health.

The CDR3 DNA sequence: TGTGCCAGCACCCCAAGGAGGACTAGCACAGATACGCAGTATTTT. Its protein product is CASTPRRTSTDTQYF. The rearrangement joins TRBV11-1 to TRBJ2-3; weak D call: TRBD2 (5 bases). The germline gives CDR1 SGHAT, CDR2 FQDESV (reference sequence). The ends were cut back, 7 bases at V and 0 bases at J, with 14 bases in the middle. The CDR3 covers 15 residues. Complete variable domain (other parts from reference TRBV11-1 and TRBJ2-3): EAEVAQSPRYKITEKSQAVAFWCDPISGHATLYWYRQILGQGPELLVQFQDESVVDDSQLPKDRFSAERLKGVDSTLKIQPAELGDSAMYLCASTPRRTSTDTQYFGPGTRLTVL.